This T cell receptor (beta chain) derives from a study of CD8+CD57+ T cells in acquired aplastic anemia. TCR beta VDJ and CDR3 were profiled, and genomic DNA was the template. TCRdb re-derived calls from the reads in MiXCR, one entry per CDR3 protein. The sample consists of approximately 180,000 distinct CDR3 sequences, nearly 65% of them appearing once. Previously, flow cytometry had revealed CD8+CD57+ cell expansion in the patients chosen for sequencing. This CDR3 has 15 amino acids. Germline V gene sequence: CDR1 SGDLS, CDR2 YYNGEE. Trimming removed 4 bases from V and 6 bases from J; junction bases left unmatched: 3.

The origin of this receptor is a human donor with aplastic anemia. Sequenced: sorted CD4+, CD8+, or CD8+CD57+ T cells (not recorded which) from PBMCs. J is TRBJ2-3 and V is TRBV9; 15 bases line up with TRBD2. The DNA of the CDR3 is TGTGCCAGCAGCATGGGGACTAGCGGGGGGGATACGCAGTATTTT. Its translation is CASSMGTSGGDTQYF.